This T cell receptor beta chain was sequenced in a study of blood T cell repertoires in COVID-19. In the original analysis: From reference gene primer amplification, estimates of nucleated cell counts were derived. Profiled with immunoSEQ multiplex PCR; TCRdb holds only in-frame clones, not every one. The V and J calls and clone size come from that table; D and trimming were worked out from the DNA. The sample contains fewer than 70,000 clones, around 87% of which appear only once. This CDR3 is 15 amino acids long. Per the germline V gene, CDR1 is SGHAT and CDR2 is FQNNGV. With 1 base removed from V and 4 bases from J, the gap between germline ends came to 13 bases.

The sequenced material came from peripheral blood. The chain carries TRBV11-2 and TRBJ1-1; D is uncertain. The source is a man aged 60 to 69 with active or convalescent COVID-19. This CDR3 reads CASSLGFWGGTEAFF. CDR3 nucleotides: TGTGCCAGCAGCTTAGGGTTCTGGGGAGGCACTGAAGCTTTCTTT.